The next 32 T cell receptor beta chains were all read from a single sample in a study of human T cells and chemical hapten exposure. The library gave individual cDNA molecules unique molecular identifiers. TCRdb re-called the reads through MiXCR, storing one row per CDR3 protein. The table shows approximately 4,100 distinct CDR3 sequences, with 49% occurring only once. The treatment here: therapeutic diphenylcyclopropenone sensitization with weekly scalp DPC. Sequencing used whole blood, obtained before DPC sensitization or 2, 6, or about 24 weeks after (not recorded which). The receptor source for this set is an adult with alopecia areata. Some clones in this sample may be carry-over from other donors' samples. This table probably holds off-target reads from a library built for another chain.

The chain uses TRBV5-1 and TRBJ2-5; D may be TRBD2 (5 bases). Germline V lookup: CDR1 SGHRS, CDR2 YFSETQ. CDR3 size: 14 residues. V lost 2 bases, J lost 4 bases, and 12 bases lay in between. DNA for the CDR3: TGCGCCAGCAGCTTCCTGAGGGTTGGAGAGACCCAGTACTTC. Residues: CASSFLRVGETQYF.

This clonotype appeared a few times. For the CDR3, the DNA is TGTGCCGACCCCCGGGACAGGGACATCCATGAGCAGTTCTTC. Translated, it gives CADPRDRDIHEQFF. The V gene is TRBV7-6, the J gene TRBJ2-1, with 9 bases that match TRBD1. V lost 11 bases, J lost 8 bases, and 13 bases stayed unmatched. Germline V gene lookup returns CDR1 SGHVS and CDR2 FNYEAQ. The CDR3 loop spans 14 amino acids.

Points on this clonotype: Mismatch with germline at one junction end may stem from a read error. The chain links TRBV7-3 to TRBJ2-1, with 10 bases lining up with TRBD2. Germline V lookup: CDR1 SGHTA, CDR2 FQGTGA. This CDR3 is built from 16 residues. In DNA, the CDR3 is TGTGCCAGCAGCCTAACGCAGACTAGCGGGTTAAATGAGCAGTTCTTC. As protein: CASSLTQTSGLNEQFF.

In its sample, this clonotype was seen a few times. The rearrangement links TRBV20-1 to TRBJ2-1, with 9 bases fitting TRBD2. The V gene end was trimmed by 3 bases and the J gene end by 3 bases; junction bases not matched to a gene: 9. The CDR3 is 16 amino acids. The germline CDR1 and CDR2 sequences are DFQATT and SNEGSKA (reference sequence). The CDR3: CSASLRAGGFYNEQFF. CDR3 sequence (DNA): TGCAGTGCTAGCCTACGAGCGGGGGGTTTCTACAATGAGCAGTTCTTC.

The chain employs TRBV7-9 and TRBJ2-7; 7 nucleotides match TRBD1. The CDR3 is 14 amino acids. With 5 bases clipped from V and 5 bases from J, the junction kept 9 bases outside the gene matches. Germline assignment: CDR1 SEHNR and CDR2 FQNEAQ (reference sequence). As DNA, the CDR3 is TGTGCCAGCAGCCTCAGACAGGGCAGCCACGAGCAGTACTTC. As protein: CASSLRQGSHEQYF.

Concerning this clonotype itself: The junction does not match germline at one end; this may be a read error. The V and J genes are TRBV10-1 and TRBJ2-2, with D unresolved. CDR1 is WNHNN, CDR2 SYGVQD, per germline (reference sequence). This CDR3 comprises 12 residues. The CDR3 protein is CASASSTGELFF. The CDR3 nucleotides are TGCGCCAGCGCGTCAAGTACCGGAGAGCTGTTTTTT.

In DNA form, the CDR3 reads TGTGCCAGCAGTCGGGGGGGGAGCACAGATACGCAGTATTTT. The encoded protein is CASSRGGSTDTQYF. The chain combines TRBV6-1 with TRBJ2-3, with 8 bases fitting TRBD2. Germline V lookup: CDR1 MNHNS, CDR2 SASEGT. The trim removed 5 bases at V and 0 bases at J, leaving 1 base unmatched. The CDR3 is made up of 14 amino acids.

The chain is built from TRBV7-2 and TRBJ1-1; unclear D gene. Trimming cost V 1 base and J 1 base, with 13 bases left between them. CDR1 and CDR2 (germline): SGHTA, FQGNSA. The CDR3 is made up of 16 amino acids. In nucleotides, the CDR3 is TGTGCCAGCAGCTTAGAAGGCCGGGAGGGGAACACTGAAGCTTTCTTT. It yields the protein CASSLEGREGNTEAFF.

The V gene is TRBV28, the J gene TRBJ2-2; maybe TRBD1 (5 bases). The germline V gene encodes CDR1 MDHEN and CDR2 SYDVKM. This CDR3 is built from 13 residues. V lost 2 bases to trimming and J lost 6 bases, with 7 bases between them. In DNA form, the CDR3 reads TGTGCCAGCAGTTTAGGCAGGGCCGGGGAGCTGTTTTTT. This translates into CASSLGRAGELFF. Complete variable domain (other parts from reference TRBV28 and TRBJ2-2): DVKVTQSSRYLVKRTGEKVFLECVQDMDHENMFWYRQDPGLGLRLIYFSYDVKMKEKGDIPEGYSVSREKKERFSLILESASTNQTSMYLCASSLGRAGELFFGEGSRLTVL.

The chain combines TRBV7-2 with TRBJ2-1; D is perhaps TRBD2 (6 bases). The CDR3 is made up of 14 amino acids. V was shortened by 5 bases and J by 6 bases, with 14 bases between the two germline ends. CDR1 SGHTA and CDR2 FQGNSA come from the germline V gene. The CDR3 protein is CASSARGTTNEQFF. The DNA of the CDR3 is TGTGCCAGCAGCGCCCGCGGGACCACCAATGAGCAGTTCTTC.

There are a few counts of this clonotype. V is TRBV12-3 or TRBV12-4 and J is TRBJ2-7; tentative D call: TRBD2 (6 bases). The CDR3 contains 15 residues. V dropped 3 bases and J dropped 3 bases, with 15 bases sitting between them. The CDR3 protein is CASSFRAGPIYEQYF. DNA of the CDR3: TGTGCCAGCAGTTTTCGGGCGGGACCTATCTACGAGCAGTACTTC.

This clonotype came up once. CDR3: CASSGRREQYF. Written as DNA, the CDR3 is TGTGCCAGCAGTGGGAGAAGGGAGCAGTACTTC. The rearrangement links TRBV28 to TRBJ2-7, with a possible D match to TRBD2 (5 bases). Trimming took 5 bases from V and 7 from J, leaving 9 bases between them. The CDR3 loop spans 11 amino acids. CDR1 and CDR2 (germline): MDHEN, SYDVKM.

V is TRBV9 and J is TRBJ2-1; tentative D call: TRBD1 (6 bases). This CDR3 is 13 amino acids long. Germline V gene data show CDR1 as SGDLS and CDR2 as YYNGEE. Between the trimmed V and J ends, which lost 4 bases and 7 bases, there was a span of 12 bases. For the CDR3, the DNA is TGTGCCAGCAGCTCTCGACAGGTTAATGAGCAGTTCTTC. Its protein product is CASSSRQVNEQFF. Looking up the rest from reference TRBV9 and TRBJ2-1 gives the full variable domain: DSGVTQTPKHLITATGQRVTLRCSPRSGDLSVYWYQQSLDQGLQFLIQYYNGEERAKGNILERFSAQQFPDLHSELNLSSLELGDSALYFCASSSRQVNEQFFGPGTRLTVL.

The CDR3 nucleotides are TGTGCCAGCAGCCTCGGGCGGAGGAGCTCCTACGAGCAGTACTTC. This codes for CASSLGRRSSYEQYF. The chain joins TRBV3-1 to TRBJ2-7; weak D call: TRBD2 (5 bases). Deletions cut 4 bases from V and 0 bases from J, with 13 bases between. Germline V gene data show CDR1 as LGHDT and CDR2 as YNNKEL (reference sequence). This CDR3 has 15 residues.

There are a few counts of this clonotype. The J gene is TRBJ2-7, the V gene TRBV21-1. TRBV21-1 is marked as a pseudogene. The length of the CDR3 is 13 residues. The CDR3 spells CASIKTVRYEQYF. In DNA form, the CDR3 reads TGTGCCAGCATTAAAACGGTCCGCTACGAGCAGTACTTC.

The chain employs TRBV24-1 and TRBJ2-2, with 7 positions matching TRBD2. The CDR3 contains 17 residues. Looked up from germline, CDR1 is KGHDR and CDR2 is SFDVKD. The DNA for the CDR3 is TGTGTCGCTTCGCCTAGCGGTCTTACGAGGGGCACCGGGGAGCTGTTTTTT. Amino acid sequence: CVASPSGLTRGTGELFF.

This clonotype was picked up one time. The chain joins TRBV10-3 to TRBJ2-7; D ambiguous. Trimming left V 4 bases short and J 0 bases short, with 10 bases between. The CDR3 runs to 14 residues. Germline loops: CDR1 ENHRY, CDR2 SYGVKD. The DNA of the CDR3 is TGTGCCATCAGTGGTGGCAGCTCCTCCTACGAGCAGTACTTC. It encodes CAISGGSSSYEQYF.

The DNA of the CDR3 is TGCGCCAGCAGGGACCTTCAAACCTACAATGAGCAGTTCTTC. It is translated as CASRDLQTYNEQFF. The genes are TRBV10-2 and TRBJ2-1; no clear D. Germline assignment: CDR1 WSHSY and CDR2 SAAADI. V was cut by 6 bases and J by 2 bases, with 11 bases left in between. The CDR3 length is 14 residues.

This clonotype came up once. CDR3 protein: CASSLSTDTQYF. The DNA for the CDR3 is TGTGCCAGCAGCCTCAGCACAGATACGCAGTATTTT. The V gene is TRBV9, the J gene TRBJ2-3; D remains ambiguous. V lost 4 bases, J lost 0 bases, and 3 bases lay in between. This CDR3 is built from 12 residues. CDR1 and CDR2 (germline): SGDLS, YYNGEE.

The chain couples TRBV6-1 to TRBJ2-1; D not resolved. The CDR3 runs 12 residues. V lost 5 bases and J lost 7, with 9 bases in between. Germline CDR1 MNHNS, CDR2 SASEGT. The chain's CDR3 is CASSTYTNEQFF. DNA of the CDR3: TGTGCCAGCAGTACTTACACGAATGAGCAGTTCTTC.

This clonotype was seen a handful of times. The V call is TRBV14, the J call TRBJ2-6; D not resolved. V was clipped by 1 base and J by 4 bases, with 8 bases between them. Germline CDR1 reads SGHDN; CDR2 reads FVKESK. The CDR3 covers 15 residues. CDR3 sequence reads: CASSQAWAGANVLTF. Here the CDR3 DNA reads TGTGCCAGCAGCCAAGCATGGGCCGGGGCCAACGTCCTGACTTTC.

This chain links TRBV25-1 with TRBJ2-7; 11 nucleotides align to TRBD2. This CDR3 has 14 residues. The V gene's germline CDR1 is MGHDK and CDR2 SYGVNS. Germline trimming cut 8 bases from V and 2 bases from J; bases unmatched to any gene: 5. The CDR3 loop reads CASSFSGGAYEQYF. DNA of the CDR3: TGTGCCAGCTCCTTTAGCGGGGGGGCCTACGAGCAGTACTTC.

The genes are TRBV29-1 and TRBJ2-7; weak D call: TRBD1 (6 bases). Germline CDR1 SQVTM, CDR2 ANQGSEA. The CDR3 runs to 12 residues. V lost 7 bases and J 1 base, leaving 11 bases between the germline ends. The CDR3 loop is CSESDSSYEQYF. The CDR3 DNA is TGCAGCGAATCGGACAGTTCCTACGAGCAGTACTTC.

The chain links TRBV7-2 to TRBJ2-2, with 9 positions matching TRBD2. V shed 0 bases, J shed 6 bases, and the junction held 8 bases outside the gene matches. The CDR3 runs 17 residues. Germline V lookup: CDR1 SGHTA, CDR2 FQGNSA. In DNA form, the CDR3 reads TGTGCCAGCAGCTTAGCGTTTGGGACTAGCATCCCCGGGGAGCTGTTTTTT. It yields the protein CASSLAFGTSIPGELFF.

The V gene is TRBV2, the J gene TRBJ2-2; 7 bases map to TRBD1. CDR1 and CDR2 from the germline V gene are SNHLY and FYNNEI. This CDR3 is built from 16 residues. V lost 5 bases to trimming and J lost 4 bases; unmatched junction nucleotides: 10. DNA for the CDR3: TGTGCCAGCAGTCGCGGACAGGTATCGCTCACCGGGGAGCTGTTTTTT. Translated, it gives CASSRGQVSLTGELFF.

The chain uses TRBV19 and TRBJ2-3; 8 bases align to TRBD2. Germline V gene sequence: CDR1 LNHDA, CDR2 SQIVND (reference sequence). V trimming: 8 bases; J trimming: 1 base; junction bases outside the gene matches: 5. CDR3 length: 14 residues. The CDR3 bases are TGTGCCAGTGGAGTCGGGGGGGGCACAGATACGCAGTATTTT. It codes for CASGVGGGTDTQYF.

The chain links TRBV28 to TRBJ2-7; D possibly corresponds to TRBD2 (6 bases). Per the germline V gene, CDR1 is MDHEN and CDR2 is SYDVKM. Trimming cost V 4 bases and J 5 bases, with 9 bases left between them. The CDR3 length is 12 residues. The CDR3 nucleotides are TGTGCCAGCAGTTCCGGGAGTAACGAGCAGTACTTC. Its translation is CASSSGSNEQYF.

The chain links TRBV5-4 to TRBJ2-1, with unresolved D. CDR3 length: 14 amino acids. CDR1 SGHNT and CDR2 YYREEE come from the germline V gene (reference sequence). Trimming cost V 2 bases and J 7 bases, with 13 bases left between them. CDR3 protein: CASSFYVGHNEQFF. The CDR3 DNA reads as TGTGCCAGCAGCTTTTACGTCGGGCATAATGAGCAGTTCTTC.

This clonotype was detected only a few times. The chain employs TRBV20-1 and TRBJ2-7, with D tentatively TRBD1 (6 bases). This CDR3 is 16 amino acids long. V lost 0 bases to trimming and J lost 2 bases, with 17 bases between them. The V gene's germline CDR1 is DFQATT and CDR2 SNEGSKA (reference sequence). The CDR3 coding sequence is TGCAGTGCTAGAGACCTTCTACAGGGATCGCCCTACGAGCAGTACTTC. This encodes CSARDLLQGSPYEQYF.

This clonotype showed up just a few times. The rearrangement joins TRBV20-1 to TRBJ2-7; D is unresolved. V dropped 6 bases and J dropped 2 bases, with 11 bases sitting between them. Per germline, CDR1 DFQATT and CDR2 SNEGSKA (reference sequence). The CDR3 runs 12 residues. The CDR3 DNA reads TGCAGTGCCAACACTGGAGCCTACGAGCAGTACTTC. It encodes CSANTGAYEQYF.

This chain links TRBV4-3 with TRBJ2-3, with D possibly TRBD1 on 6 matching bases. The CDR3 is made up of 16 amino acids. Germline CDR1 LGHNA, CDR2 YSLEER. V dropped 4 bases and J dropped 2 bases, with 16 bases sitting between them. The CDR3 DNA sequence: TGCGCCAGCAGCCGACAAGGGGGTTCCAACACAGATACGCAGTATTTT. This codes for CASSRQGGSNTDTQYF.

The chain carries TRBV7-9 and TRBJ2-3; D not resolved. V was shortened by 1 base and J by 6 bases, with 5 bases between the two germline ends. The CDR3 runs 12 residues. Germline V lookup: CDR1 SEHNR, CDR2 FQNEAQ (reference sequence). The CDR3 here is CASSLDADTQYF. In nucleotides, the CDR3 is TGTGCCAGCAGCTTAGATGCGGATACGCAGTATTTT.